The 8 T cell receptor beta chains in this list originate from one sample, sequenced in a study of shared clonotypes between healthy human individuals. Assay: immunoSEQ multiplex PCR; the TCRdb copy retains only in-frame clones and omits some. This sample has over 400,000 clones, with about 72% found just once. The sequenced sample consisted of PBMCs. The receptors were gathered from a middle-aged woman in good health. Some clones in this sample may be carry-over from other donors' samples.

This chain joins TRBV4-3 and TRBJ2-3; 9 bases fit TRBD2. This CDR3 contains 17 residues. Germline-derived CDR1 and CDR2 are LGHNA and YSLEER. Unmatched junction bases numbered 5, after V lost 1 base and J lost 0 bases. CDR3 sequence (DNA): TGCGCCAGCAGCCAAGGACTAGCGGAGCTAAGCACAGATACGCAGTATTTT. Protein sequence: CASSQGLAELSTDTQYF.

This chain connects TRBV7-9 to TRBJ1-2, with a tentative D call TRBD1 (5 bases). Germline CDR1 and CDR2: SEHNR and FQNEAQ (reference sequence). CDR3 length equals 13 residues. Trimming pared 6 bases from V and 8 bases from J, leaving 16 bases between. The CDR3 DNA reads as TGTGCCAGCAGTCGAGACAGCGTGGAGGGCTACACCTTC. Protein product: CASSRDSVEGYTF.

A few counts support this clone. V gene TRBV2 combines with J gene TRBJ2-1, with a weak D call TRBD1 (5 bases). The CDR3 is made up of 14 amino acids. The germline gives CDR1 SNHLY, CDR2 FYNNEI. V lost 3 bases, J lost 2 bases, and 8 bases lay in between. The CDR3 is CASSDEGAYNEQFF. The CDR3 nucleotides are TGTGCCAGCAGTGATGAAGGGGCCTACAATGAGCAGTTCTTC.

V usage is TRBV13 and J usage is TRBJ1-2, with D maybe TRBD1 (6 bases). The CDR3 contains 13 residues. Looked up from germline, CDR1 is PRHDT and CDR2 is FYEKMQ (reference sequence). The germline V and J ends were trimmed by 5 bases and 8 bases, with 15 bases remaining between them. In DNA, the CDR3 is TGTGCCAGCAGCCGAAGGACAGCCGCGGGCTACACCTTC. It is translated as CASSRRTAAGYTF.

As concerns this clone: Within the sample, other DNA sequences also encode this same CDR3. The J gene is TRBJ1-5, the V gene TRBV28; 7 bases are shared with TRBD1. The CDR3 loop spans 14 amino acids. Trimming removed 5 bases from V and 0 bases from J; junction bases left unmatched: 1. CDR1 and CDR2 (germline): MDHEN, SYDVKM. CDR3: CASSQGGSNQPQHF. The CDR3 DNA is TGTGCCAGCAGTCAGGGGGGTAGCAATCAGCCCCAGCATTTT.

The CDR3 DNA sequence: TGTGCCAGCAGCCCGAATGATTTTGGCTACACCTTC. It encodes CASSPNDFGYTF. The rearrangement links TRBV5-4 to TRBJ1-2; D gene uncertain. The CDR3 is 12 residues long. CDR1 and CDR2 from the germline V gene are SGHNT and YYREEE (reference sequence). V was pared by 4 bases and J by 7 bases, with 11 bases between. The variable domain in full, with the rest retrieved from reference TRBV5-4 and TRBJ1-2, is ETGVTQSPTHLIKTRGQQVTLRCSSQSGHNTVSWYQQALGQGPQFIFQYYREEENGRGNFPPRFSGLQFPNYSSELNVNALELDDSALYLCASSPNDFGYTFGSGTRLTVV.

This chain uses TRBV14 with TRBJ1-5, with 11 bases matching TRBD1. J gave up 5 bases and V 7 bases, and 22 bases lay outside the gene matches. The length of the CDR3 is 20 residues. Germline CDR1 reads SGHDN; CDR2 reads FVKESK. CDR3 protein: CASKPRRPGQGVIIDQPQHF. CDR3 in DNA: TGTGCCAGCAAGCCGCGTAGACCGGGACAGGGGGTGATTATCGATCAGCCCCAGCATTTT.

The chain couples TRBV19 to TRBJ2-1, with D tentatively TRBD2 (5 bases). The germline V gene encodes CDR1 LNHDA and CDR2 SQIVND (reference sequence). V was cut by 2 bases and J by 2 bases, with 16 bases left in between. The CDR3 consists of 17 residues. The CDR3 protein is CASSIMSGGLAYNEQFF. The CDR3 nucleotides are TGTGCCAGTAGTATAATGTCGGGCGGGCTAGCCTACAATGAGCAGTTCTTC.